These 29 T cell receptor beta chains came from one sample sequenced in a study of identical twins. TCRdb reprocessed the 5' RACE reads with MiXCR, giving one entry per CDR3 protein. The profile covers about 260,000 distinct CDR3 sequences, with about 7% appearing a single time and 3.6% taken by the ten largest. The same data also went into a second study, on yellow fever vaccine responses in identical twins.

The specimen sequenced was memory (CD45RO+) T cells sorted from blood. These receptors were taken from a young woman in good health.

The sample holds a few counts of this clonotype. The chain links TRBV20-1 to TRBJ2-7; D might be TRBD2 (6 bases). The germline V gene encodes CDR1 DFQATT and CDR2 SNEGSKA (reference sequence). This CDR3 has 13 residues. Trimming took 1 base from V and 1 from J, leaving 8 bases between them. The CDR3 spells CSARAGGSYEQYV. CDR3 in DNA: TGCAGTGCTAGAGCCGGGGGTTCCTACGAGCAGTACGTC.

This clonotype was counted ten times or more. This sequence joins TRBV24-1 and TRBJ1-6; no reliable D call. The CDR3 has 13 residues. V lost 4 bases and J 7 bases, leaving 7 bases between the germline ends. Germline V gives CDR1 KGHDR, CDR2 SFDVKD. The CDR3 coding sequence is TGTGCCACCAGTGAACGGGGAAATTCACCCCTCCACTTT. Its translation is CATSERGNSPLHF.

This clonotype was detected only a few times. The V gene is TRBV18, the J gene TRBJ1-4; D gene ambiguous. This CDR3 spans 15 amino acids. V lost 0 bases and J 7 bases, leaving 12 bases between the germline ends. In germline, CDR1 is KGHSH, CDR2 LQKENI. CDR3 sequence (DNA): TGTGCCAGCTCACCACCATCCGAGCCCGGTGAAAAACTGTTTTTT. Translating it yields CASSPPSEPGEKLFF. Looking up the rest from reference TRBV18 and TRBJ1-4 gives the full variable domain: NAGVMQNPRHLVRRRGQEARLRCSPMKGHSHVYWYRQLPEEGLKFMVYLQKENIIDESGMPKERFSAEFPKEGPSILRIQQVVRGDSAAYFCASSPPSEPGEKLFFGSGTQLSVL.

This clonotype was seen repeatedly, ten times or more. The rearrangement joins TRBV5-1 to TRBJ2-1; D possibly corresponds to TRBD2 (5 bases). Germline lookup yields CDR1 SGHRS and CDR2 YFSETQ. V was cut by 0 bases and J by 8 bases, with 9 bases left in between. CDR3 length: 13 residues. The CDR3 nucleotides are TGCGCCAGCAGCTTGGCGGGGTGGGATGAGCAGTTCTTC. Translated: CASSLAGWDEQFF.

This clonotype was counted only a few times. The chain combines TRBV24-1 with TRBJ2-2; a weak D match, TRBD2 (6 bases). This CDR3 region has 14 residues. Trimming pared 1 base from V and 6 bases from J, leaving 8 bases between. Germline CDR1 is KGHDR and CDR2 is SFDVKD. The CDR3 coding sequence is TGTGCCACCAGTGATTTTGGGGGGTCCGGGGAGCTGTTTTTT. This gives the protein CATSDFGGSGELFF.

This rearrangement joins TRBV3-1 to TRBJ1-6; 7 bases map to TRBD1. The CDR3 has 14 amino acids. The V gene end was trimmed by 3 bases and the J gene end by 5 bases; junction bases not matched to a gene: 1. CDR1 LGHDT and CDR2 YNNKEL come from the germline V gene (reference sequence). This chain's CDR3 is CASSHGQDNSPLHF. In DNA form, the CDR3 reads TGTGCCAGCAGCCACGGACAGGATAATTCACCCCTCCACTTT.

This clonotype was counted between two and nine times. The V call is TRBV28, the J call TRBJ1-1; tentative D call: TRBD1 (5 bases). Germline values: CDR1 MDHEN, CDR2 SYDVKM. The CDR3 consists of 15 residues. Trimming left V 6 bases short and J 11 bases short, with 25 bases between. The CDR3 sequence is CASRTLGVGGPGAFF. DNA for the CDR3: TGTGCCAGCAGAACTTTGGGGGTCGGAGGCCCGGGGGCTTTCTTT.

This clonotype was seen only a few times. This CDR3 reads CASSYSSGGANEQFF. The CDR3 nucleotides are TGCGCCAGCAGCTACTCTAGCGGGGGGGCCAATGAGCAGTTCTTC. The chain employs TRBV5-1 and TRBJ2-1; 12 bases are a match to TRBD2. Germline-derived CDR1 and CDR2 are SGHRS and YFSETQ. With V trimmed by 3 bases and J by 6 bases, 4 bases remained unmatched. This CDR3 has 15 residues.

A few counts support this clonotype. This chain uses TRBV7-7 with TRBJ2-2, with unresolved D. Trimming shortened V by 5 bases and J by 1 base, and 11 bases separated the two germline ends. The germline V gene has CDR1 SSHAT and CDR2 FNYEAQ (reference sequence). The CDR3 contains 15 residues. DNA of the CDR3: TGTGCCAGCAGCCCCTCTTTCGGGAACACCGGGGAGCTGTTTTTT. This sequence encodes CASSPSFGNTGELFF.

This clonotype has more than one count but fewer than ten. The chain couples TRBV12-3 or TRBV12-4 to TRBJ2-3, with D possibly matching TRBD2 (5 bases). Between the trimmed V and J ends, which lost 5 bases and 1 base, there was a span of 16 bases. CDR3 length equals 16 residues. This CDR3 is CASSPPRLKGTDTQYF. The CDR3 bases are TGTGCCAGCAGTCCTCCTAGACTAAAAGGCACAGATACGCAGTATTTT.

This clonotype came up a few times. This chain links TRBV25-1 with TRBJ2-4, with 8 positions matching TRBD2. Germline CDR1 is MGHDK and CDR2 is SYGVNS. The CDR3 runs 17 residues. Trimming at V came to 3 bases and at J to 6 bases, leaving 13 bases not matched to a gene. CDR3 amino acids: CASSDKGSGSFLNIQYF. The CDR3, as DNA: TGTGCCAGCAGTGATAAGGGAAGCGGGAGCTTCCTAAACATTCAGTACTTC.

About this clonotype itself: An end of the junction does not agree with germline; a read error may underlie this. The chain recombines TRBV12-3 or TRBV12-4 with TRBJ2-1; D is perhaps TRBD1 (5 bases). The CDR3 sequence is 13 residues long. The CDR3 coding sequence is TGTGCCGGCAGTTTAGGGGTAGGGTATGAGCAGTTCTTC. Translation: CAGSLGVGYEQFF.

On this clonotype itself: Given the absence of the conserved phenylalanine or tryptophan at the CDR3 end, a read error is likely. The CDR3 spells CASSRSSLLAEQYS. CDR3 nucleotides: TGTGCCAGCAGCCGATCGAGTTTACTGGCCGAGCAGTACTCC. The chain uses TRBV14 and TRBJ2-7; no reliable D call. Trimming pared 4 bases from V and 6 bases from J, leaving 16 bases between. Germline assignment: CDR1 SGHDN and CDR2 FVKESK. The CDR3 consists of 14 residues.

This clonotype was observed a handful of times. In DNA, the CDR3 is TGTGCCAGCAGCTTGAGATCTGCTAGCTCCTACAATGAGCAGTTCTTC. Translation gives CASSLRSASSYNEQFF. The chain joins TRBV11-3 to TRBJ2-1; D is ambiguous. V lost 3 bases, J lost 0 bases, and 12 bases lay in between. CDR1 SGHNT and CDR2 YENEEA come from the germline V gene. The CDR3 consists of 16 residues.

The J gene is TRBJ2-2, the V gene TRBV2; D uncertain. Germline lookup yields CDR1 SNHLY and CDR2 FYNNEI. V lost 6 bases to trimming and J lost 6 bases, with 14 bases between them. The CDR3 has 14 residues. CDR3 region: CASRKSPLSGELFF. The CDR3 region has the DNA TGTGCCAGCAGAAAAAGCCCGTTATCCGGGGAGCTGTTTTTT.

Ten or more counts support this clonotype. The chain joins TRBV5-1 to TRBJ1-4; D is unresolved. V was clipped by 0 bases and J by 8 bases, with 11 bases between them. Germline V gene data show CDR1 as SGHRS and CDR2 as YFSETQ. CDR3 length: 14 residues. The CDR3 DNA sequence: TGCGCCAGCAGCTTGGGGACTAACGTGGAAAAACTGTTTTTT. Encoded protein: CASSLGTNVEKLFF.

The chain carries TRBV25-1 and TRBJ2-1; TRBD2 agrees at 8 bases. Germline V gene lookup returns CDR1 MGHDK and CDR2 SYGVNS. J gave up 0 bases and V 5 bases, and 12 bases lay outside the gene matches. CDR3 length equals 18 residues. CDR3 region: CASSPSPAAGASYNEQFF. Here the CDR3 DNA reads TGTGCCAGCAGTCCCTCCCCGGCAGCGGGGGCCTCCTACAATGAGCAGTTCTTC.

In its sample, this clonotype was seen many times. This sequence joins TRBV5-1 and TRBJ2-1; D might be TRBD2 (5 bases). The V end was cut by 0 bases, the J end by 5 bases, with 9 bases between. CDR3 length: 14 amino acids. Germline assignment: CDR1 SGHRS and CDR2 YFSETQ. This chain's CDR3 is CASSLDLANNEQFF. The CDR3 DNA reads TGCGCCAGCAGCTTGGACCTAGCCAACAATGAGCAGTTCTTC. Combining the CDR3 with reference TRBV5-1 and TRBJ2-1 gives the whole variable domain KAGVTQTPRYLIKTRGQQVTLSCSPISGHRSVSWYQQTPGQGLQFLFEYFSETQRNKGNFPGRFSGRQFSNSRSEMNVSTLELGDSALYLCASSLDLANNEQFFGPGTRLTVL.

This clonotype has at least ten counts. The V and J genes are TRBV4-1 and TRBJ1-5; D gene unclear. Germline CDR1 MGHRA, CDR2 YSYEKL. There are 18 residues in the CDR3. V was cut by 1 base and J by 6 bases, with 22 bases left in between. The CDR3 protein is CASSQAPVESSPGQPQHF. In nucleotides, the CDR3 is TGCGCCAGCAGCCAAGCCCCGGTGGAAAGTTCCCCCGGTCAGCCCCAGCATTTT.

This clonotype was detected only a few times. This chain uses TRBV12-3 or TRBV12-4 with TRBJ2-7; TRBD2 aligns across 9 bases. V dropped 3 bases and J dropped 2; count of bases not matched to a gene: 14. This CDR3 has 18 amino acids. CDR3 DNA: TGTGCCAGCAGTTTGAAGGGTCCGGGACTAGCCCTCCCCTACGAGCAGTACTTC. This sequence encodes CASSLKGPGLALPYEQYF.

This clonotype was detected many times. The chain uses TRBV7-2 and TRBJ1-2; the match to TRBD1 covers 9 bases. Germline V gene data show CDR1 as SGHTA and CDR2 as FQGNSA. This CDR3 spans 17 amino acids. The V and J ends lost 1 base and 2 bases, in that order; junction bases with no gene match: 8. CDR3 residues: CASSLGGTGTRNYGYTF. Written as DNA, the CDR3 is TGTGCCAGCAGCTTAGGTGGGACAGGGACGCGGAACTATGGCTACACCTTC.

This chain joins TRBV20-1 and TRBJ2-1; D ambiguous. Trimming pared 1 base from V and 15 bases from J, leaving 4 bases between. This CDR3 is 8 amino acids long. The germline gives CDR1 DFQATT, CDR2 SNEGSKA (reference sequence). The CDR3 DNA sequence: TGCAGTGCTAGAGGGGCGTTCTTC. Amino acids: CSARGAFF.

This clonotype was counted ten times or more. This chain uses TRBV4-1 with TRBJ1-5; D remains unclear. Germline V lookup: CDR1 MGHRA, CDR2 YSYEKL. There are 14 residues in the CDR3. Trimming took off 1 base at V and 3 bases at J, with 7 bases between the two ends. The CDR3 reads CASSQAMVNQPQHF. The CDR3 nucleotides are TGCGCCAGCAGCCAAGCGATGGTCAATCAGCCCCAGCATTTT.

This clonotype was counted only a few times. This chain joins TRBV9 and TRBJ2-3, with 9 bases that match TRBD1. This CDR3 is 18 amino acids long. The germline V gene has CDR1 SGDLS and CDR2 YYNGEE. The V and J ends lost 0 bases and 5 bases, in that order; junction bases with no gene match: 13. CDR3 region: CASSVAPTPGQGVDTQYF. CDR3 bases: TGTGCCAGCAGCGTAGCCCCGACTCCGGGACAGGGAGTAGATACGCAGTATTTT. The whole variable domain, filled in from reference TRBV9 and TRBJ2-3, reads DSGVTQTPKHLITATGQRVTLRCSPRSGDLSVYWYQQSLDQGLQFLIQYYNGEERAKGNILERFSAQQFPDLHSELNLSSLELGDSALYFCASSVAPTPGQGVDTQYFGPGTRLTVL.

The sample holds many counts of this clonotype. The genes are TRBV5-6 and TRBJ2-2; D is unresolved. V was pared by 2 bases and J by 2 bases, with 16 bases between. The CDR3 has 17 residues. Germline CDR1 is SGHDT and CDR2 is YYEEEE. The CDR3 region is CASSFIGLGSNTGELFF. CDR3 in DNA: TGTGCCAGCAGCTTCATTGGGCTAGGGTCCAACACCGGGGAGCTGTTTTTT. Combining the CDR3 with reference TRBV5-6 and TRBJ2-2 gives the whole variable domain DAGVTQSPTHLIKTRGQQVTLRCSPKSGHDTVSWYQQALGQGPQFIFQYYEEEERQRGNFPDRFSGHQFPNYSSELNVNALLLGDSALYLCASSFIGLGSNTGELFFGEGSRLTVL.

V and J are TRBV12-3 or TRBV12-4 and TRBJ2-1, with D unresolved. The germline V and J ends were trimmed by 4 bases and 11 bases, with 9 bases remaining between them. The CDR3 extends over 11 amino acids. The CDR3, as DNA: TGTGCCAGCAGTTCCCCGCAGAAGCAGTTCTTC. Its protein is CASSSPQKQFF.

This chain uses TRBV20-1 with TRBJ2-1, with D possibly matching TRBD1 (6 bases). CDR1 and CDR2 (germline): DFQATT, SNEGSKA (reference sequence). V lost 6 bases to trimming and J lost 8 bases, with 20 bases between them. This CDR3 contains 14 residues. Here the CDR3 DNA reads TGCAGTGCCTACACGACTGCGCAGGGGTATGAGCAGTTCTTC. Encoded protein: CSAYTTAQGYEQFF.

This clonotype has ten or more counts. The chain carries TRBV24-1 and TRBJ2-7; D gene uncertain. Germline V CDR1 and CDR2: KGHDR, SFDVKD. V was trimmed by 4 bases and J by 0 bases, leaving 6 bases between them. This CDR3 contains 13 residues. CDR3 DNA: TGTGCCACCAGTGACGGCAGCTCCTACGAGCAGTACTTC. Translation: CATSDGSSYEQYF.

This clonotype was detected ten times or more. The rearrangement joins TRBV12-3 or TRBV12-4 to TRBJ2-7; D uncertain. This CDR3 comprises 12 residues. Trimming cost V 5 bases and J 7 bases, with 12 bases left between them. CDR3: CASSPRVGEQYV. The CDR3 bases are TGTGCCAGCAGTCCCCGCGTGGGGGAGCAGTACGTC.